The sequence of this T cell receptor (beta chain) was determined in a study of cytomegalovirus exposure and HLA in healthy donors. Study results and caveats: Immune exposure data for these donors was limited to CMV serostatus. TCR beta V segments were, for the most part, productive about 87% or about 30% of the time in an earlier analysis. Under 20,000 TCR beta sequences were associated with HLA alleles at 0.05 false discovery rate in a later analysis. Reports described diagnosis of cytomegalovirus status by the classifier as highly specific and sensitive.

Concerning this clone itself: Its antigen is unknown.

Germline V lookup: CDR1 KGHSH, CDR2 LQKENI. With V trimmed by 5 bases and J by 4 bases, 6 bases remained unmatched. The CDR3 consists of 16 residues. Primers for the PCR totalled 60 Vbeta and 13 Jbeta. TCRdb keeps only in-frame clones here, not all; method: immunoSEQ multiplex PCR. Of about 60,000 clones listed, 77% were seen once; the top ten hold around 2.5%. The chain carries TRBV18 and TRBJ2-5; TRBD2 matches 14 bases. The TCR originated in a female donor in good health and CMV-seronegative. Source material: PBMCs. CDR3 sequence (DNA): TGTGCCAGCTCAAAACCGGGACTAGCGGGAGTAGAGACCCAGTACTTC. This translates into CASSKPGLAGVETQYF.